A selection of T cell receptor beta chains follows, all from one sample in a study of OX40 agonist ivuxolimab in advanced cancers. TCRdb keeps only in-frame clones here, not all; method: immunoSEQ multiplex PCR. Among about 72,000 clones listed, approximately 84% were seen once. The sample here was CD4+ or CD8+ T cells sorted from blood, taken in a trial of the OX40 agonist ivuxolimab. Receptors were obtained from an adult with an advanced solid tumor such as melanoma, head and neck, liver or kidney cancer. Both conserved end residues are part of each CDR3. For some rows the clone size is stated as once, few or many, or as a class when expanded; others skip it.

CDR3 protein: CATSSSGGLRDLQPQHF; clone size: once; J gene: TRBJ1-5; V gene: TRBV15
CDR3 protein: CASSYGGGRSEQFF; clone size: NA; J gene: TRBJ2-1; V gene: TRBV6-5
CDR3 protein: CAGDRETTEAFF; clone size: NA; J gene: TRBJ1-1; V gene: TRBV7-9
CDR3 protein: CASKRGRTNTGELFF; clone size: NA; J gene: TRBJ2-2; V gene: TRBV28
CDR3 protein: CASSVGTGTGGEKLFF; clone size: NA; J gene: TRBJ1-4; V gene: TRBV9
CDR3 protein: CASSLGTENTEAFF; clone size: NA; J gene: TRBJ1-1; V gene: TRBV18
CDR3 protein: CASSEVMINEKLFF; clone size: NA; J gene: TRBJ1-4; V gene: TRBV2
CDR3 protein: CASSSVTGAYGYTF; clone size: few; J gene: TRBJ1-2; V gene: TRBV5-1
CDR3 protein: CASNRDANTGELFF; clone size: NA; J gene: TRBJ2-2; V gene: TRBV2
CDR3 protein: CASLPPGGGNQPQHF; clone size: NA; J gene: TRBJ1-5; V gene: TRBV19
CDR3 protein: CAWRQNGRLGLLYTF; clone size: NA; J gene: TRBJ1-2; V gene: TRBV30
CDR3 protein: CASSLDRSSGNTIYF; clone size: NA; J gene: TRBJ1-3; V gene: TRBV5-6
CDR3 protein: CASSIIRDSKNIQYF; clone size: NA; J gene: TRBJ2-4; V gene: TRBV4-1
CDR3 protein: CASRRDSYEQYF; clone size: NA; J gene: TRBJ2-7; V gene: TRBV25-1
CDR3 protein: CASSIMTAGETEAFF; clone size: NA; J gene: TRBJ1-1; V gene: TRBV19
CDR3 protein: CAWSVGAWALHF; clone size: once; J gene: TRBJ1-6; V gene: TRBV30
CDR3 protein: CASSPIKGPYGYTF; clone size: few; J gene: TRBJ1-2; V gene: TRBV11-2
CDR3 protein: CAWSVSRDYSYEQYF; clone size: NA; J gene: TRBJ2-7; V gene: TRBV30
CDR3 protein: CASSPEQGKYGYTF; clone size: NA; J gene: TRBJ1-2; V gene: TRBV18
CDR3 protein: CASSSENYSPLHF; clone size: NA; J gene: TRBJ1-6; V gene: TRBV6-5
CDR3 protein: CASTLGRGIGEAFF; clone size: few; J gene: TRBJ1-1; V gene: TRBV7-9
CDR3 protein: CASSFGTGTEAFF; clone size: NA; J gene: TRBJ1-1; V gene: TRBV5-6
CDR3 protein: CASRVGQNTGELFF; clone size: NA; J gene: TRBJ2-2; V gene: TRBV9
CDR3 protein: CASSLGAASQGNEQFF; clone size: NA; J gene: TRBJ2-1; V gene: TRBV5-1
CDR3 protein: CASSPNSIGTDTQYF; clone size: NA; J gene: TRBJ2-3; V gene: TRBV18
CDR3 protein: CASALGGTDTQYF; clone size: NA; J gene: TRBJ2-3; V gene: TRBV12-5
CDR3 protein: CASLSGNEQFF; clone size: NA; J gene: TRBJ2-1; V gene: TRBV11-2
CDR3 protein: CASSAVVGKKLFF; clone size: NA; J gene: TRBJ1-4; V gene: TRBV2
CDR3 protein: CASTYSQLANEKLFF; clone size: NA; J gene: TRBJ1-4; V gene: TRBV19
CDR3 protein: CASSSGTGGTEAFF; clone size: NA; J gene: TRBJ1-1; V gene: TRBV7-3
CDR3 protein: CASSLGTGYGYTF; clone size: NA; J gene: TRBJ1-2; V gene: TRBV28
CDR3 protein: CASSLDGATNEKLFF; clone size: NA; J gene: TRBJ1-4; V gene: TRBV5-1
CDR3 protein: CASSASYEQYF; clone size: NA; J gene: TRBJ2-7; V gene: TRBV18
CDR3 protein: CASSVGWGAEETQYF; clone size: NA; J gene: TRBJ2-5; V gene: TRBV7-8
CDR3 protein: CASSPRGDSNQPQHF; clone size: NA; J gene: TRBJ1-5; V gene: TRBV7-9
CDR3 protein: CASSLGQGADTQYF; clone size: NA; J gene: TRBJ2-3; V gene: TRBV11-3
CDR3 protein: CASSMRQGNNEQFF; clone size: NA; J gene: TRBJ2-1; V gene: TRBV19
CDR3 protein: CASSLGQGAIVAFF; clone size: once; J gene: TRBJ1-1; V gene: TRBV5-6
CDR3 protein: CASSLNSGGGETQYF; clone size: NA; J gene: TRBJ2-5; V gene: TRBV5-1
CDR3 protein: CASSRSPSAGRGEQYF; clone size: few; J gene: TRBJ2-7; V gene: TRBV6-6
CDR3 protein: CASSLPGESTEAFF; clone size: NA; J gene: TRBJ1-1; V gene: TRBV27
CDR3 protein: CASTIRTGVAEQFF; clone size: NA; J gene: TRBJ2-1; V gene: TRBV6-1
CDR3 protein: CASRSVDGKQNGQYF; clone size: NA; J gene: TRBJ2-7; V gene: TRBV7-9
CDR3 protein: CASSDPGQGFYGYTF; clone size: NA; J gene: TRBJ1-2; V gene: TRBV9
CDR3 protein: CASSLRLVQGAGDTQYF; clone size: few; J gene: TRBJ2-3; V gene: TRBV5-1
CDR3 protein: CACSLTGASGANVLTF; clone size: NA; J gene: TRBJ2-6; V gene: TRBV30